This T cell receptor (beta chain) was sequenced during a study of blood T cell repertoires in COVID-19. Study-level background: Sources were T cells, B-cell-depleted T cells, or PBMCs; the material itself was cDNA or gDNA.

In the study's own analysis: Reference gene primer amplification gave estimated nucleated cell counts. Data came from immunoSEQ multiplex PCR; TCRdb stores just in-frame clones and leaves some out. The V and J calls and clone size are taken from that table; D and trimming were inferred from the DNA. The data hold roughly 110,000 clones, with approximately 89% observed a single time. Germline values: CDR1 KGHDR, CDR2 SFDVKD. The V segment lost 3 bases and the J segment 2 bases; nucleotides outside the gene matches: 8. The CDR3 is made up of 16 amino acids. V usage is TRBV24-1 and J usage is TRBJ1-2, with 7 bases matching TRBD1. Sequencing used peripheral blood. The source is a man aged 45-65 years with active or convalescent COVID-19. The CDR3 loop reads CATSDGTDRVNYGYTF. CDR3 DNA sequence: TGTGCCACCAGTGATGGGACAGACAGAGTCAACTATGGCTACACCTTC.